This TCR beta chain was profiled in a study of cytomegalovirus exposure and HLA in healthy donors. Whole-study findings and limits: Clonal expansion was found to be greater in HLA-associated TCR beta chains than in equally common others in a later analysis.

PCR primers comprised 60 Vbeta and 13 Jbeta primers. Sequencing used immunoSEQ multiplex PCR; TCRdb keeps in-frame clones, though not all of them. The table records around 170,000 clones, roughly 80% of them present only once. Notes on this clone: Its specificity is not known.

The ends were cut back, 3 bases at V and 3 bases at J, with 14 bases in the middle. The CDR3 spans 15 residues. Germline V gives CDR1 LNHNV, CDR2 YYDKDF (reference sequence). The sequence derives from a boy younger than 10 in good health and CMV-seronegative. Sequences were obtained from PBMCs. The J gene is TRBJ1-2, the V gene TRBV15; D is uncertain. CDR3 nucleotides: TGTGCCACCAGCAGGAAGGCGGAGGGTCACTATGGCTACACCTTC. Its protein is CATSRKAEGHYGYTF.